Detailed here is one T cell receptor beta chain. Its target is not known. TCR beta CDR3 sequences were amplified from RNA transcripts. TCR CDR3 regions were first amplified by RT-PCR with HTBI primers. TCRdb redid the calling of the multiplex PCR reads with MiXCR, one entry per CDR3 protein. The sample includes hundreds of thousands of distinct CDR3 sequences, about 14% of them seen just once. This sample stems from a study of T cells in Graves' hyperthyroidism and ophthalmopathy. Every diagnosis used clinical symptoms, serum thyroxine and TRAb, thyroid ultrasound and orbital computed tomography. PBMCs were obtained from approximately 10 ml fresh peripheral blood. Study results and caveats: It was a median about seven months before onset that the model predicted ophthalmopathy. Most thyroid clonotypes expanded above 0.001 were also detected in blood.

Germline V gives CDR1 LGHNA, CDR2 YNFKEQ. The ends were cut back, 2 bases at V and 10 bases at J, with 18 bases in the middle. This CDR3 region has 16 residues. The TCR originated in a woman under 30 with Graves' hyperthyroidism. The chain carries TRBV4-2 and TRBJ1-6; a weak D match, TRBD1 (6 bases). The sequenced sample was blood. The CDR3 region has the DNA TGTGCCAGCAGCCAACTCGGCGAGGACAGACACTCACCCCTCCACTTT. This translates into CASSQLGEDRHSPLHF.